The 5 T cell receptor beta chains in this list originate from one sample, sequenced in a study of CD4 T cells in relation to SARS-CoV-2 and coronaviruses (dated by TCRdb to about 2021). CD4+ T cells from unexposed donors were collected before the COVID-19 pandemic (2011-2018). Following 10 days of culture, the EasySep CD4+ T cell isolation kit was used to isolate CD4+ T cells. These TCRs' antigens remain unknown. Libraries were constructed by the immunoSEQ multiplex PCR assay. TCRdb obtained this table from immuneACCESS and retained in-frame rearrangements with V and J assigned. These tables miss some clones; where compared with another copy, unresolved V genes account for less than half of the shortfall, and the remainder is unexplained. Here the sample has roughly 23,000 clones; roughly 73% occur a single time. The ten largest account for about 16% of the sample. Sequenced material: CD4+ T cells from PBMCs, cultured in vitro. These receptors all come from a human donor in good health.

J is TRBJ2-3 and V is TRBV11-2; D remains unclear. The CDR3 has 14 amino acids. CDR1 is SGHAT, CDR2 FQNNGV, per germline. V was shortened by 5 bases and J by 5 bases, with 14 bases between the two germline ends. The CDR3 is CASSPTRGEDTQYF. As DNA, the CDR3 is TGTGCCAGCAGCCCTACCCGTGGAGAAGATACGCAGTATTTT.

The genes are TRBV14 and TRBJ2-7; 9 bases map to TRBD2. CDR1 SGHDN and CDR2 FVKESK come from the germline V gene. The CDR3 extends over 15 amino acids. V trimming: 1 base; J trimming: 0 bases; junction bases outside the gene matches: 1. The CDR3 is CASSQGTSVSYEQYF. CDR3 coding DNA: TGTGCCAGCAGCCAAGGGACTAGCGTCTCCTACGAGCAGTACTTC.

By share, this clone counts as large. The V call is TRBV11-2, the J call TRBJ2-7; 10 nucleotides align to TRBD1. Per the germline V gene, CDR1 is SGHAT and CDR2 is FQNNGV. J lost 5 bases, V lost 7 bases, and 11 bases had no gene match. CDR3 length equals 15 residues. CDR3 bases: TGTGCCAGCACGCCAGTGGGGACAGGGGTCCACGAGCAGTACTTC. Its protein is CASTPVGTGVHEQYF.

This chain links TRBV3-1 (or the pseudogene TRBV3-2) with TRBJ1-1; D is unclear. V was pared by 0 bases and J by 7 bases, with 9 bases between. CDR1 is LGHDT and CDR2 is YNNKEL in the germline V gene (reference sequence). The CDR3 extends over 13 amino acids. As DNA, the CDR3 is TGTGCCAGCAGCCAAGACTCCGGGGTTGAAGCTTTCTTT. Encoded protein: CASSQDSGVEAFF.

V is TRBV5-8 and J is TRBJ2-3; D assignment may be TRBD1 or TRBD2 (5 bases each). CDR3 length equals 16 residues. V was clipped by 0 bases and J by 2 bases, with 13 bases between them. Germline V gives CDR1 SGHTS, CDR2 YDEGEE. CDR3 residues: CASSLGRDPLTDTQYF. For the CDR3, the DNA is TGTGCCAGCAGCTTGGGAAGGGACCCTCTCACAGATACGCAGTATTTT.